The clone carrying this TCR beta chain was found many times. The antigen is not known. The record originates from a study of T-cell reconstitution after alpha-beta-depleted transplantation in children. Study-wide results and caveats: By one year post-transplant, T-cell counts and diversity largely arose from T cells that were newly produced.

Using unique molecular identifiers, the investigators prepared the TCRbeta library. TCRdb fed the PCR reads into MiXCR, producing one record per CDR3 protein. The sample contains nearly 200,000 distinct CDR3 sequences, 6.3% of which appear only once. The length of the CDR3 is 16 residues. V lost 5 bases, J lost 2 bases, and 8 bases stayed unmatched. The germline V gene has CDR1 MNHEY and CDR2 SVGEGT. This clonotype was obtained from a girl under three years old with combined immunodeficiency, due to receive a stem cell transplant. The sequencing used PBMCs, collected before TCRalphabeta/CD19-depleted stem cell transplant. This sequence joins TRBV6-2 or TRBV6-3 and TRBJ1-1; 10 nucleotides agree with TRBD1. CDR3 nucleotide sequence: TGTGCCAGCAGTCTCCAGACAGGGGGCGAAAACACTGAAGCTTTCTTT. Translated, it gives CASSLQTGGENTEAFF.